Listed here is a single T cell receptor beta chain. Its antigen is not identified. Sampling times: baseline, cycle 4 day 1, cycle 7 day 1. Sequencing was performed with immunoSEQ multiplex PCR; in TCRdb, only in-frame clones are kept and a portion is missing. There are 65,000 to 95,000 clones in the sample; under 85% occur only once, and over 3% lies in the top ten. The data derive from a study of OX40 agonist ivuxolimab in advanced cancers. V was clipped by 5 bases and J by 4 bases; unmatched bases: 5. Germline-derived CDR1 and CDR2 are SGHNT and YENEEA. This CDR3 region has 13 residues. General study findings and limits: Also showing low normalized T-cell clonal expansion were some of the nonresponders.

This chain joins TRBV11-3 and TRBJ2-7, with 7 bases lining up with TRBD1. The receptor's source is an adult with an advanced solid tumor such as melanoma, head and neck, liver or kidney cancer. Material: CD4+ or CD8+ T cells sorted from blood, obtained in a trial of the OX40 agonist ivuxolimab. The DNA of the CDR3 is TGTGCCAGCAGCCACAGGGGCTATTACGAGCAGTACTTC. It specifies CASSHRGYYEQYF.